The next 25 T cell receptor beta chains were all read from a single sample in a study of T-cell reconstitution after alpha-beta-depleted transplantation in children. A library of TCRbeta sequences, prepared with unique molecular identifiers, was generated. TCRdb analysed the PCR reads with MiXCR anew, one entry per CDR3 protein. Of roughly 500,000 distinct CDR3 sequences listed, over 25% are singletons. Source: PBMCs from the stem cell graft donor, taken from the stem cell graft. These TCRs come from a human donor who donated a stem cell graft to a child with aplastic anemia.

The rearrangement joins TRBV27 to TRBJ2-2; D remains ambiguous. Looked up from germline, CDR1 is MNHEY and CDR2 is SMNVEV (reference sequence). CDR3 length: 14 residues. V was trimmed by 3 bases and J by 6 bases, leaving 11 bases between them. CDR3 DNA sequence: TGTGCCAGCAGTTTCTCGACCTCCCCCGGGGAGCTGTTTTTT. It specifies CASSFSTSPGELFF.

This clonotype occurred many times. The rearrangement joins TRBV12-3 or TRBV12-4 to TRBJ2-1; 15 bases match TRBD2. Trimming removed 5 bases from V and 10 bases from J; junction bases left unmatched: 9. The CDR3 sequence is 16 residues long. CDR3 in DNA: TGTGCCAGCAGTCGTGGACTAGCGGGAGGGCCCCGGGAGCAGTTCTTC. This translates into CASSRGLAGGPREQFF.

This clonotype came up a few times. The chain combines TRBV19 with TRBJ2-3, with D possibly matching TRBD1 (6 bases). V lost 4 bases to trimming and J lost 2 bases, with 13 bases between them. Germline V gene lookup returns CDR1 LNHDA and CDR2 SQIVND (reference sequence). The CDR3 totals 15 residues. The CDR3 nucleotides are TGTGCCAGTAGTAATAGATGGGGGCCCACAGATACGCAGTATTTT. Its protein is CASSNRWGPTDTQYF.

The chain joins TRBV28 to TRBJ2-7, with 7 bases identical to TRBD1. This CDR3 is built from 14 residues. After removal of 2 bases from V and 3 bases from J, the junction contained 4 bases not matched to a gene. Germline V gives CDR1 MDHEN, CDR2 SYDVKM. The CDR3: CASSLPTGSYEQYF. For the CDR3, the DNA is TGTGCCAGCAGTTTACCGACAGGGAGCTACGAGCAGTACTTC.

Notes on this clonotype: A much larger clone lies a single base off, so this may be a read error. The J gene is TRBJ2-1, the V gene TRBV13; D not certain. Trimming shortened V by 1 base and J by 5 bases, and 6 bases separated the two germline ends. Germline values: CDR1 PRHDT, CDR2 FYEKMQ (reference sequence). CDR3 length: 13 amino acids. The CDR3 protein is CASSLDGDNEQFF. CDR3 bases: TGTGCCAGCAGCTTAGACGGAGACAATGAGCAGTTCTTC.

The chain carries TRBV19 and TRBJ1-1; unclear D gene. Germline CDR1 LNHDA, CDR2 SQIVND (reference sequence). The CDR3 extends over 14 amino acids. Trimming removed 6 bases from V and 1 base from J, with 12 bases in between. The CDR3 DNA reads TGTGCCAGTAGATCTAACAGAGGGAACACTGAAGCTTTCTTT. Its translation is CASRSNRGNTEAFF. Full variable domain (remainder filled in from reference TRBV19 and TRBJ1-1): DGGITQSPKYLFRKEGQNVTLSCEQNLNHDAMYWYRQDPGQGLRLIYYSQIVNDFQKGDIAEGYSVSREKKESFPLTVTSAQKNPTAFYLCASRSNRGNTEAFFGQGTRLTVV.

The rearrangement uses TRBV5-1 and TRBJ1-1; D gene unclear. Germline V gene lookup returns CDR1 SGHRS and CDR2 YFSETQ. Trimming removed 3 bases at V and 1 base at J, with 13 bases between. There are 15 residues in the CDR3. The chain's CDR3 is CASSSWGVSNTEAFF. The DNA for the CDR3 is TGCGCCAGCAGCTCGTGGGGTGTTTCGAACACTGAAGCTTTCTTT.

V and J are TRBV20-1 and TRBJ2-3; D gene ambiguous. Trimming removed 7 bases from V and 5 bases from J, with 16 bases in between. Per germline, CDR1 DFQATT and CDR2 SNEGSKA (reference sequence). The CDR3 is made up of 13 amino acids. The CDR3 loop is CSVNHPIEDTQYF. In DNA, the CDR3 is TGCAGTGTCAATCACCCAATAGAAGATACGCAGTATTTT.

The chain employs TRBV20-1 and TRBJ2-1; 10 bases are a match to TRBD2. The CDR3 extends over 16 amino acids. Germline-derived CDR1 and CDR2 are DFQATT and SNEGSKA (reference sequence). The trim removed 6 bases at V and 1 base at J, leaving 9 bases unmatched. The CDR3 bases are TGCAGTGCCACGCCTAGCGGGAGTTGGTCCTACAATGAGCAGTTCTTC. It translates to CSATPSGSWSYNEQFF.

The V and J genes are TRBV27 and TRBJ2-6; the D is unclear. Trimming removed 3 bases from V and 0 bases from J, with 12 bases in between. CDR1 is MNHEY, CDR2 SMNVEV, per germline (reference sequence). There are 17 residues in the CDR3. This CDR3 is CASSFSQSPSGANVLTF. The CDR3 DNA reads as TGTGCCAGCAGTTTTAGTCAGTCCCCCTCTGGGGCCAACGTCCTGACTTTC.

V is TRBV29-1 and J is TRBJ2-1; possibly TRBD1 for D (6 bases). V gave up 3 bases and J gave up 3 bases, with 12 bases separating them. The CDR3 is made up of 14 amino acids. The V gene's germline CDR1 is SQVTM and CDR2 ANQGSEA. The CDR3 reads CSVDSQGFYNEQFF. CDR3 nucleotide sequence: TGCAGCGTTGATAGCCAGGGGTTCTACAATGAGCAGTTCTTC.

V gene TRBV21-1 combines with J gene TRBJ1-4; the table's D call of TRBD1 was not tested on the DNA. TRBV21-1 corresponds to a pseudogene. The CDR3 is made up of 17 amino acids. CDR3 sequence: CASSRARGPSTNEKLFF. As DNA, the CDR3 is TGTGCCAGCAGCCGGGCCAGGGGCCCTTCAACTAATGAAAAACTGTTTTTT.

The rearrangement links TRBV4-3 to TRBJ2-3; tentative D call: TRBD2 (6 bases). V lost 5 bases and J 1 base, leaving 13 bases between the germline ends. Germline assignment: CDR1 LGHNA and CDR2 YSLEER. The CDR3 totals 15 residues. The CDR3 sequence is CASSAAASGTDTQYF. The CDR3 bases are TGCGCCAGCAGCGCGGCGGCTAGCGGCACAGATACGCAGTATTTT.

This clonotype has more than one count but fewer than ten. The chain links TRBV29-1 to TRBJ1-2; D might be TRBD1 (6 bases). The CDR3 extends over 13 amino acids. The germline V gene has CDR1 SQVTM and CDR2 ANQGSEA. Deletions cut 7 bases from V and 2 bases from J, with 14 bases between. CDR3 amino acids: CSESRGANYGYTF. As DNA, the CDR3 is TGCAGCGAATCGAGGGGGGCCAACTATGGCTACACCTTC.

The chain uses TRBV20-1 and TRBJ2-1; TRBD2 matches at 12 bases. Germline V gene data show CDR1 as DFQATT and CDR2 as SNEGSKA (reference sequence). The CDR3 is 17 residues long. V gave up 3 bases and J gave up 6 bases; unmatched junction bases: 12. The CDR3 spells CSASVLGVTSGSNEQFF. The CDR3 region has the DNA TGCAGTGCTAGTGTCCTAGGGGTGACTAGCGGGAGCAATGAGCAGTTCTTC.

The chain joins TRBV20-1 to TRBJ2-2; D unclear. This CDR3 spans 14 amino acids. Germline CDR1 and CDR2: DFQATT and SNEGSKA (reference sequence). V was clipped by 1 base and J by 2 bases, with 8 bases between them. Here the CDR3 reads CSARVGSNTGELFF. Written as DNA, the CDR3 is TGCAGTGCTAGAGTAGGGTCCAACACCGGGGAGCTGTTTTTT.

This clonotype showed up just a few times. The chain combines TRBV28 with TRBJ2-7, with D possibly TRBD1 on 6 matching bases. Trimming took off 6 bases at V and 2 bases at J, with 14 bases between the two ends. CDR3 length: 14 amino acids. Germline loops: CDR1 MDHEN, CDR2 SYDVKM. The CDR3 here is CASSPPRGAYEQYF. The CDR3 DNA reads TGTGCCAGCAGCCCCCCCAGGGGTGCCTACGAGCAGTACTTC.

There are a few counts of this clonotype. This chain links TRBV11-3 with TRBJ2-1; D gene uncertain. CDR1 is SGHNT, CDR2 YENEEA, per germline. V gave up 5 bases and J gave up 6 bases, with 20 bases separating them. The CDR3 is made up of 16 amino acids. DNA for the CDR3: TGTGCCAGCAGCCCAGGCACGTGGGGTTCGGGCAATGAGCAGTTCTTC. Residues: CASSPGTWGSGNEQFF. Combining the CDR3 with reference TRBV11-3 and TRBJ2-1 gives the whole variable domain EAGVVQSPRYKIIEKKQPVAFWCNPISGHNTLYWYLQNLGQGPELLIRYENEEAVDDSQLPKDRFSAERLKGVDSTLKIQPAELGDSAVYLCASSPGTWGSGNEQFFGPGTRLTVL.

This clonotype has a handful of counts. The genes are TRBV27 and TRBJ2-7; D is ambiguous. V dropped 1 base and J dropped 2 bases, with 3 bases sitting between them. This CDR3 has 12 residues. Germline CDR1 reads MNHEY; CDR2 reads SMNVEV (reference sequence). CDR3 in DNA: TGTGCCAGCAGTTTATACACCTACGAGCAGTACGTC. It codes for CASSLYTYEQYV.

J is TRBJ1-4 and V is TRBV7-8; 7 bases agree with TRBD1. The V gene end was trimmed by 5 bases and the J gene end by 8 bases; junction bases not matched to a gene: 11. This CDR3 comprises 15 residues. In germline, CDR1 is SGHVS, CDR2 FQNEAQ. CDR3 amino acids: CASSTTGRGREKLFF. CDR3 bases: TGTGCCAGCAGCACGACAGGGAGGGGGAGAGAAAAACTGTTTTTT.

This clonotype was seen a few times. The chain joins TRBV11-1 to TRBJ2-6; 7 nucleotides align to TRBD1. CDR3 length: 20 amino acids. The germline gives CDR1 SGHAT, CDR2 FQDESV (reference sequence). V gave up 2 bases and J gave up 0 bases; unmatched junction bases: 13. The CDR3 DNA sequence: TGTGCCAGCAGCTTATGGTCGGCAGGGGGTCTTATCTCTGGGGCCAACGTCCTGACTTTC. It encodes CASSLWSAGGLISGANVLTF.

This clonotype has only a few counts. The chain joins TRBV18 to TRBJ1-4; D not certain. The CDR3 sequence is 15 residues long. V lost 3 bases, J lost 2 bases, and 10 bases lay in between. CDR1 and CDR2 from the germline V gene are KGHSH and LQKENI. The CDR3 is CASSPRGSTNEKLFF. CDR3 bases: TGTGCCAGCTCACCGCGTGGATCGACTAATGAAAAACTGTTTTTT.

This clonotype was seen a few times. An end of the junction differs from the germline gene, which may be a read error. The chain is built from TRBV12-3 or TRBV12-4 and TRBJ1-3; D gene unclear. This CDR3 comprises 16 residues. CDR3 residues: CASSLVSGISGNTIYF. The CDR3 DNA reads TGTGCCAGCAGCTTAGTTTCGGGGATCTCTGGAAACACCATATATTTT.

This clonotype was counted between two and nine times. CDR3 in amino acids: CASSSPSGRATYNEQFF. CDR3 sequence (DNA): TGTGCCAGCAGTTCCCCTAGCGGGAGGGCCACTTACAATGAGCAGTTCTTC. The chain combines TRBV27 with TRBJ2-1, with 12 bases aligning to TRBD2. The V gene end was trimmed by 4 bases and the J gene end by 4 bases; junction bases not matched to a gene: 8. Germline V lookup: CDR1 MNHEY, CDR2 SMNVEV (reference sequence). CDR3 length: 17 amino acids.

This sequence joins TRBV7-2 and TRBJ1-5; D is uncertain. Deletions cut 5 bases from V and 5 bases from J, with 10 bases between. The germline gives CDR1 SGHTA, CDR2 FQGNSA. This CDR3 comprises 13 residues. The CDR3 spells CASSPLWDQPQHF. The CDR3 nucleotides read TGTGCCAGCAGCCCCCTATGGGATCAGCCCCAGCATTTT.